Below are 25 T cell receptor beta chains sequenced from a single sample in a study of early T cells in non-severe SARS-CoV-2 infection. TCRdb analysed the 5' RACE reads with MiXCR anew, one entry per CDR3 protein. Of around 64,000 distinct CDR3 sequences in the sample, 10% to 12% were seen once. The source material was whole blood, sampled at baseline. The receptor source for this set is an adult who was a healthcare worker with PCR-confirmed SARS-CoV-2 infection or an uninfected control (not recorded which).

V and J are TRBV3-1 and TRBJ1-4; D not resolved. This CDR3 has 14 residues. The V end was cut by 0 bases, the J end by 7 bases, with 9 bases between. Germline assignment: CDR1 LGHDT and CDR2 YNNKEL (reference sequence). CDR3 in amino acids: CASSQDPGSEKLFF. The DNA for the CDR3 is TGTGCCAGCAGCCAAGATCCTGGGTCTGAAAAACTGTTTTTT.

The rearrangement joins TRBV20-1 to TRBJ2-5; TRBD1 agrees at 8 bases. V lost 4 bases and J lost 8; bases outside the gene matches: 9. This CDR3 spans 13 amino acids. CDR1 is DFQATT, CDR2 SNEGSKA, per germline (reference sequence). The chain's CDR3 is CSAKWTGLGTQYF. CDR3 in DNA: TGCAGTGCTAAATGGACAGGGCTAGGTACCCAGTACTTC.

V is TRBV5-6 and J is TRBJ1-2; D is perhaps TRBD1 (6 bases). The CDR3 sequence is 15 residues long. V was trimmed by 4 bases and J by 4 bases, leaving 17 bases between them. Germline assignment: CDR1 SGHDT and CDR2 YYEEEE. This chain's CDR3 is CASSRTGTLIYGYTF. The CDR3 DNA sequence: TGTGCCAGCAGCCGAACCGGGACACTAATCTATGGCTACACCTTC. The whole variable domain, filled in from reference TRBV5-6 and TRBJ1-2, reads DAGVTQSPTHLIKTRGQQVTLRCSPKSGHDTVSWYQQALGQGPQFIFQYYEEEERQRGNFPDRFSGHQFPNYSSELNVNALLLGDSALYLCASSRTGTLIYGYTFGSGTRLTVV.

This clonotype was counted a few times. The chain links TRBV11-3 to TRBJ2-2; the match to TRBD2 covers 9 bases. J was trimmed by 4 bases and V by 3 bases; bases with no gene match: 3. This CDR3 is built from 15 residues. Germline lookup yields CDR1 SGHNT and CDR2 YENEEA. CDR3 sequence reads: CASSFAGGSTGELFF. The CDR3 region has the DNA TGTGCCAGCAGCTTCGCGGGGGGGAGCACCGGGGAGCTGTTTTTT.

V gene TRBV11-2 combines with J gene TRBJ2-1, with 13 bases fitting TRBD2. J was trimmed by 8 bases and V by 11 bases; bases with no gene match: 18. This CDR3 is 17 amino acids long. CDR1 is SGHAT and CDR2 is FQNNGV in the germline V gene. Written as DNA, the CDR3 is TGTGCCTGCCGGACTAGCGGGAGCCGCCGATTTTCACATGAGCAGTTCTTC. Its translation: CACRTSGSRRFSHEQFF.

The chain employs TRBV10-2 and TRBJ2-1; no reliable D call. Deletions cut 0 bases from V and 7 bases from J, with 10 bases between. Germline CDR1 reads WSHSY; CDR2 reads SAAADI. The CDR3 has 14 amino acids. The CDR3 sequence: CASSESISGNEQFF. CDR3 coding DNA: TGCGCCAGCAGTGAGTCGATTTCCGGGAATGAGCAGTTCTTC.

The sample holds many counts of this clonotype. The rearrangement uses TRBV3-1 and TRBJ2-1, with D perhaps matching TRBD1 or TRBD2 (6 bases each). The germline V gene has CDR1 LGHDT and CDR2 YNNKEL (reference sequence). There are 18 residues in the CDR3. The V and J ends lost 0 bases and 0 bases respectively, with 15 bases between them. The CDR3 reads CASSQDVGGPISYNEQFF. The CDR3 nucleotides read TGTGCCAGCAGCCAAGATGTGGGGGGCCCGATCTCCTACAATGAGCAGTTCTTC.

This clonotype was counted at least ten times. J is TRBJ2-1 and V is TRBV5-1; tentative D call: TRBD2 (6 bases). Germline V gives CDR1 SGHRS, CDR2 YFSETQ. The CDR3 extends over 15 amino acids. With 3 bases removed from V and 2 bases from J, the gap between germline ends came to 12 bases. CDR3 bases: TGCGCCAGCAGCTCTCGGGAGTTGACCTACAATGAGCAGTTCTTC. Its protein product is CASSSRELTYNEQFF.

CDR3 amino acids: CASSVGAGAPRSTQYF. The CDR3, as DNA: TGTGCCAGCAGCGTAGGGGCGGGGGCGCCCCGTAGTACGCAGTATTTT. The chain joins TRBV9 to TRBJ2-3, with D perhaps matching TRBD2 (7 bases). Trimming removed 0 bases from V and 8 bases from J, with 19 bases in between. The germline gives CDR1 SGDLS, CDR2 YYNGEE. This CDR3 contains 16 residues. The entire variable domain, with the rest obtained from reference TRBV9 and TRBJ2-3, is as follows: DSGVTQTPKHLITATGQRVTLRCSPRSGDLSVYWYQQSLDQGLQFLIQYYNGEERAKGNILERFSAQQFPDLHSELNLSSLELGDSALYFCASSVGAGAPRSTQYFGPGTRLTVL.

As DNA, the CDR3 is TGTGCCAGCTCACCACCGGGACAGCCTTTTGAAAAACTGTTTTTT. It encodes CASSPPGQPFEKLFF. V is TRBV18 and J is TRBJ1-4, with 7 bases lining up with TRBD1. The germline CDR1 and CDR2 sequences are KGHSH and LQKENI. The CDR3 runs 15 residues. V gave up 0 bases and J gave up 7 bases; unmatched junction bases: 5.

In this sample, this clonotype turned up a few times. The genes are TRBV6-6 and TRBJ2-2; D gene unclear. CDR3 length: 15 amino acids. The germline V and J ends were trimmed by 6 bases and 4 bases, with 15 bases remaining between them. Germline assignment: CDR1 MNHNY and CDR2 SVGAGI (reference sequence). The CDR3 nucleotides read TGTGCCAGCAGCAGGTCGGGTGGCTCCACCGGGGAGCTGTTTTTT. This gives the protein CASSRSGGSTGELFF.

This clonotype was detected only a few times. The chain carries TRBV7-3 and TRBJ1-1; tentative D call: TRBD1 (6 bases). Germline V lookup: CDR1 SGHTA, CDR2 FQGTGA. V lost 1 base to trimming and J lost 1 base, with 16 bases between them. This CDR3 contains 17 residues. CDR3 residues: CASSLNGGLGRNTEAFF. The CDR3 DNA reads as TGTGCCAGCAGCTTAAATGGGGGGCTTGGTAGGAACACTGAAGCTTTCTTT.

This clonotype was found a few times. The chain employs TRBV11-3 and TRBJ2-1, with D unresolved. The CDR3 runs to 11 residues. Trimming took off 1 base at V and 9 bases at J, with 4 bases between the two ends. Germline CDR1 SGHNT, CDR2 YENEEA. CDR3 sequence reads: CASSLVLEQFF. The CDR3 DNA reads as TGTGCCAGCAGCTTAGTTCTTGAGCAGTTCTTC.

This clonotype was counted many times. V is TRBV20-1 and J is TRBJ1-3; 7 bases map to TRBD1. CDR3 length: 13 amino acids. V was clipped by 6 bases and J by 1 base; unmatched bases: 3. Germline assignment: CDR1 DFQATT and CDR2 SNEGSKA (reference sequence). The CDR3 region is CSAATGSGNTIYF. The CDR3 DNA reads TGCAGTGCCGCGACAGGGTCTGGAAACACCATATATTTT.

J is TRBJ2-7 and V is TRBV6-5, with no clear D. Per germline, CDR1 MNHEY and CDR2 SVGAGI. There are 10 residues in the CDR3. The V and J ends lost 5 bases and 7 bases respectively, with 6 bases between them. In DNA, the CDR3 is TGTGCCAGCAGTCCCAGAGAGCAGTACTTC. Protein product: CASSPREQYF.

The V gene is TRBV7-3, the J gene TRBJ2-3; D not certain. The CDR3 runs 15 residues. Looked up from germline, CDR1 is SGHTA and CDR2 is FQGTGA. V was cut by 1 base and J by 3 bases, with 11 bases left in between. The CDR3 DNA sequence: TGTGCCAGCAGCTTAAAACGGTCACTTACAGATACGCAGTATTTT. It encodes CASSLKRSLTDTQYF.

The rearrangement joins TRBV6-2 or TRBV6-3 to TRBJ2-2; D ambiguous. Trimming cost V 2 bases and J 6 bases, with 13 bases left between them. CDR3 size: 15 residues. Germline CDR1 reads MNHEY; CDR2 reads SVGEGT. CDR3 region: CASSYGRRFAGELFF. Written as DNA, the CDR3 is TGTGCCAGCAGTTACGGAAGAAGGTTCGCCGGGGAGCTGTTTTTT.

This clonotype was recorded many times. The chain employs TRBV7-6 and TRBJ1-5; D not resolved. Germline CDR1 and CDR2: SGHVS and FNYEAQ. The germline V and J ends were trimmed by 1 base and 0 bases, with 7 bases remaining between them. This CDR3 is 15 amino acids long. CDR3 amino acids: CASSLGSNSNQPQHF. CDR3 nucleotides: TGTGCCAGCAGCTTAGGCTCGAATAGCAATCAGCCCCAGCATTTT.

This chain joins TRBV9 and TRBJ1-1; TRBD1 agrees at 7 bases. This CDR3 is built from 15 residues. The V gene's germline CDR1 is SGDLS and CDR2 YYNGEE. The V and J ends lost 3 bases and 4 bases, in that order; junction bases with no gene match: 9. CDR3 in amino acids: CASSAYRGVGTEAFF. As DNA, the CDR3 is TGTGCCAGCAGCGCCTACAGGGGAGTGGGCACTGAAGCTTTCTTT.

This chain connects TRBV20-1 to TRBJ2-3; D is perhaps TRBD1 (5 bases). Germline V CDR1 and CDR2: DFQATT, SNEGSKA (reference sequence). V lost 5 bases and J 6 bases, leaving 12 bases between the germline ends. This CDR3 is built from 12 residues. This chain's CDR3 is CSALQVSDTQYF. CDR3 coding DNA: TGCAGTGCTCTACAGGTTTCGGATACGCAGTATTTT.

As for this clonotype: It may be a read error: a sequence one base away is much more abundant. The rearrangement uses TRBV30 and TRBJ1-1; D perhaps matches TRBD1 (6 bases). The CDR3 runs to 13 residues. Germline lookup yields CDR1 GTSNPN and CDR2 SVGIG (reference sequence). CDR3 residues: CAWSVSQGTEALF. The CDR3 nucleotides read TGTGCCTGGAGTGTCTCCCAGGGGACTGAAGCTCTCTTT.

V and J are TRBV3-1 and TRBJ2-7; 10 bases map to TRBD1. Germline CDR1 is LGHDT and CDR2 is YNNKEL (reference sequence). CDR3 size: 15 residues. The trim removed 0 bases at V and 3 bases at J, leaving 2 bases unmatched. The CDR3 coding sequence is TGTGCCAGCAGCCAAGATCGGGACAGGGGCTACGAGCAGTACTTC. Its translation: CASSQDRDRGYEQYF.

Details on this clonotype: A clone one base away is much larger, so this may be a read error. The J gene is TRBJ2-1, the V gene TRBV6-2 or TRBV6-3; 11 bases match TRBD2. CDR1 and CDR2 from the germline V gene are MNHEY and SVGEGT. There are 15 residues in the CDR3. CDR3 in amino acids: CVSSALAGVNNEQFF. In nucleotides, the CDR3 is TGTGTCAGCAGTGCACTAGCGGGAGTTAACAATGAGCAGTTCTTC.

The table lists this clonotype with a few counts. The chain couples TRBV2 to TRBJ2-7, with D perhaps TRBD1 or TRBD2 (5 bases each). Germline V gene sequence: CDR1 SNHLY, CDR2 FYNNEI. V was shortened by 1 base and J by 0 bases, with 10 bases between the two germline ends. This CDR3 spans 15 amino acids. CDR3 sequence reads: CASSEVRGNSYEQYF. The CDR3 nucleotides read TGTGCCAGCAGTGAAGTGAGGGGCAACTCCTACGAGCAGTACTTC.

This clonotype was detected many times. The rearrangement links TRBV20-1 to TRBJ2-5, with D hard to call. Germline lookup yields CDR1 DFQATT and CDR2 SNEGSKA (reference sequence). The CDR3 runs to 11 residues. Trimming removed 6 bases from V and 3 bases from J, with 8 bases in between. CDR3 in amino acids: CSADSEETQYF. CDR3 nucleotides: TGCAGTGCAGATTCTGAAGAGACCCAGTACTTC.